What follows are 14 T cell receptor beta chains derived from one specimen sequenced in a study of regulatory T cells in long-lasting Graves disease. CDR3-region Arm-PCR and iRepertoire HTBI primers produced the TCR beta libraries. Via MiXCR, TCRdb re-called the multiplex PCR reads, giving one row per CDR3 protein. The sample consists of about 470,000 distinct CDR3 sequences, under 25% of them appearing once. As to time point: persistent/refractory GD, antithyroid drugs over 5 years with positive TRAb. Extracted PBMC RNA gave rise to the TCR library. Source: peripheral blood mononuclear cells (PBMCs), taken when the disease was refractory, from a patient treated with antithyroid drugs. Source of these receptors: a female donor with Graves disease.

V and J are TRBV19 and TRBJ1-1; no firm D call. Trimming shortened V by 5 bases and J by 0 bases, and 10 bases separated the two germline ends. This CDR3 is 14 amino acids long. Per the germline V gene, CDR1 is LNHDA and CDR2 is SQIVND (reference sequence). The CDR3 protein is CASSSPSMNTEAFF. The CDR3 DNA follows: TGTGCCAGTAGTTCCCCATCCATGAACACTGAAGCTTTCTTT. The full variable domain, completed using reference TRBV19 and TRBJ1-1, is DGGITQSPKYLFRKEGQNVTLSCEQNLNHDAMYWYRQDPGQGLRLIYYSQIVNDFQKGDIAEGYSVSREKKESFPLTVTSAQKNPTAFYLCASSSPSMNTEAFFGQGTRLTVV.

With regard to this clonotype: Sequence at one end of the junction differs from germline and may be a read error. The J gene is TRBJ2-7, the V gene TRBV6-2 or TRBV6-3; 9 nucleotides line up with TRBD2. Germline V lookup: CDR1 MNHEY, CDR2 SVGEGT. The CDR3 is made up of 14 amino acids. The CDR3 loop reads CASSPLAGYYERYF. The CDR3 region has the DNA TGTGCCAGCAGTCCTCTAGCGGGATACTACGAGCGGTACTTC.

About this clonotype itself: A far larger clone is off by one base, so a read error is likely. The rearrangement links TRBV6-4 to TRBJ1-1; no definite D call. This CDR3 is 12 amino acids long. Trimming stripped 6 bases from V and 7 bases from J, with 12 bases between. Germline CDR1 reads MRHNA; CDR2 reads SNTAGT. The CDR3: CASSENSIEAFF. The CDR3 DNA is TGTGCCAGCAGCGAAAATTCCATTGAAGCTTTCTTT.

This clonotype has a handful of counts. The chain joins TRBV6-1 to TRBJ2-5; 7 nucleotides agree with TRBD2. The length of the CDR3 is 16 residues. Looked up from germline, CDR1 is MNHNS and CDR2 is SASEGT. Germline trimming cut 5 bases from V and 7 bases from J; bases unmatched to any gene: 16. CDR3 DNA: TGTGCCAGCAGTCGCCAGCCTAGCGGATCTATAGGGACCCAGTACTTC. It translates to CASSRQPSGSIGTQYF.

This clonotype came up a few times. This chain links TRBV6-1 with TRBJ2-7; 8 nucleotides agree with TRBD1. Germline loops: CDR1 MNHNS, CDR2 SASEGT. This CDR3 has 14 amino acids. J lost 6 bases, V lost 7 bases, and 11 bases had no gene match. The CDR3 region is CASTFNRGKPEQYF. In nucleotides, the CDR3 is TGTGCCAGCACCTTTAACAGGGGGAAACCCGAGCAGTACTTC.

The chain couples TRBV12-3 or TRBV12-4 to TRBJ2-3; D is ambiguous. Trimming cost V 5 bases and J 2 bases, with 8 bases left between them. This CDR3 region has 13 residues. The CDR3 nucleotides are TGTGCCAGCAGTCCCACACTCACAGATACGCAGTATTTT. Amino acids: CASSPTLTDTQYF.

Many counts were recorded for this clonotype. This chain links TRBV12-3 or TRBV12-4 with TRBJ1-6; 7 bases match TRBD1. With V trimmed by 6 bases and J by 4 bases, 3 bases remained unmatched. This CDR3 is built from 14 residues. As DNA, the CDR3 is TGTGCCAGCAGGAGGACAGGTTATAATTCACCCCTCCACTTT. Protein: CASRRTGYNSPLHF.

V usage is TRBV27 and J usage is TRBJ2-7, with 9 nucleotides matching TRBD2. With V trimmed by 6 bases and J by 7 bases, 10 bases remained unmatched. CDR3 length: 14 amino acids. Germline V lookup: CDR1 MNHEY, CDR2 SMNVEV (reference sequence). The CDR3: CASSPGLAGSEQYF. CDR3 in DNA: TGTGCCAGCAGCCCCGGGCTAGCGGGATCGGAGCAGTACTTC.

This clonotype was detected ten times or more. The J gene is TRBJ2-5, the V gene TRBV19; D call uncertain. Germline lookup yields CDR1 LNHDA and CDR2 SQIVND (reference sequence). V was pared by 7 bases and J by 4 bases, with 19 bases between. The CDR3 spans 15 residues. For the CDR3, the DNA is TGTGCCAGTACTCATGAGGAAGGGTCACCAGAGACCCAGTACTTC. It codes for CASTHEEGSPETQYF.

The J gene is TRBJ2-7, the V gene TRBV7-9; D is unclear. The germline V and J ends were trimmed by 4 bases and 0 bases, with 13 bases remaining between them. The CDR3 runs 15 residues. Germline-derived CDR1 and CDR2 are SEHNR and FQNEAQ (reference sequence). CDR3 in amino acids: CASSSPGTVSYEQYF. CDR3 nucleotide sequence: TGTGCCAGCAGCTCCCCCGGTACAGTCTCCTACGAGCAGTACTTC. Filled out from reference TRBV7-9 and TRBJ2-7, the complete variable domain reads DTGVSQNPRHKITKRGQNVTFRCDPISEHNRLYWYRQTLGQGPEFLTYFQNEAQLEKSRLLSDRFSAERPKGSFSTLEIQRTEQGDSAMYLCASSSPGTVSYEQYFGPGTRLTVT.

This clonotype was seen ten or more times. The V gene is TRBV6-1, the J gene TRBJ1-2; 7 bases align to TRBD1. The V segment lost 6 bases and the J segment 1 base; nucleotides outside the gene matches: 14. The V gene's germline CDR1 is MNHNS and CDR2 SASEGT. The CDR3 has 17 residues. CDR3 in amino acids: CASSHDRVFVDNYGYTF. CDR3 nucleotides: TGTGCCAGCAGCCACGACAGGGTTTTTGTAGATAACTATGGCTACACCTTC.

The V call is TRBV12-3 or TRBV12-4, the J call TRBJ2-5; no clear D gene. The ends were cut back, 6 bases at V and 0 bases at J, with 5 bases in the middle. The CDR3 sequence is 12 residues long. The DNA of the CDR3 is TGTGCCAGCAGGCTGTACCAAGAGACCCAGTACTTC. This translates into CASRLYQETQYF.

This clonotype was seen repeatedly, ten times or more. The chain joins TRBV28 to TRBJ1-2; 12 bases line up with TRBD1. The CDR3 consists of 15 residues. V lost 2 bases and J lost 6; bases outside the gene matches: 4. The germline gives CDR1 MDHEN, CDR2 SYDVKM. CDR3 amino acids: CASSLTGTGGDGYTF. CDR3 bases: TGTGCCAGCAGTTTAACCGGGACAGGGGGCGATGGCTACACCTTC.

This clonotype was counted ten times or more. This chain uses TRBV11-2 with TRBJ2-5; TRBD2 aligns across 13 bases. CDR1 SGHAT and CDR2 FQNNGV come from the germline V gene. The CDR3 has 16 residues. With 6 bases clipped from V and 5 bases from J, the junction kept 9 bases outside the gene matches. The CDR3: CASRPGLAGEWETQYF. DNA for the CDR3: TGTGCCAGCAGACCAGGACTAGCGGGAGAATGGGAGACCCAGTACTTC.